The subject of this entry is one TCR beta chain. These data belong to a study of brain T cells in children with intractable seizures. CDR3 length equals 18 residues. The J segment lost 2 bases and the V segment lost 1 base, leaving 7 bases of the junction unmatched. CDR1 SEHNR and CDR2 FQNEAQ come from the germline V gene (reference sequence). Clones were read by immunoSEQ multiplex PCR, and TCRdb kept only the in-frame ones, dropping some. The data show just under 65,000 clones, roughly 95% seen once. The source was peripheral blood, collected at surgery. This receptor was identified in a boy younger than two with focal cortical dysplasia and intractable seizures. The chain joins TRBV7-9 to TRBJ2-3; 12 bases match TRBD2. CDR3 residues: CASSLGGLAGSFTDTQYF. The CDR3 DNA sequence: TGTGCCAGCAGCTTAGGGGGACTAGCGGGTTCCTTCACAGATACGCAGTATTTT.